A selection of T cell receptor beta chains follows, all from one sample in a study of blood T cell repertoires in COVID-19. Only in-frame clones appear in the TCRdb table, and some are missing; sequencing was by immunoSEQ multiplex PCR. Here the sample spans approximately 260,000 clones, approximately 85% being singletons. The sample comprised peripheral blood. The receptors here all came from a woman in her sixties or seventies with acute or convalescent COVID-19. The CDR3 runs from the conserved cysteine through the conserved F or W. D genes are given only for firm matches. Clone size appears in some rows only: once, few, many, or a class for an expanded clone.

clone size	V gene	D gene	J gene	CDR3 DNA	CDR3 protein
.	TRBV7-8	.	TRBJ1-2	TGTGCCAGCAGCTTAGGGCGGGTGAACTATGGCTACACCTTC	CASSLGRVNYGYTF
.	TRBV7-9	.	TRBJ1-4	TGTGCCAGCAGCTTAGGATCGGGTCGTAATGAAAAACTGTTTTTT	CASSLGSGRNEKLFF
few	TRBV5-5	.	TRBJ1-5	TGTGCCAGCAGCCGGACGGGGGATAGCAATCAGCCCCAGCATTTT	CASSRTGDSNQPQHF
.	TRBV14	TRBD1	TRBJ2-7	TGTGCCAGCAGCCCTCTGGGACAGGGGTCATACGAGCAGTACTTC	CASSPLGQGSYEQYF
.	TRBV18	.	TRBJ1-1	TGTGCCAGCTCACCACTTCAGGGGACGGATGAAGCTTTCTTT	CASSPLQGTDEAFF
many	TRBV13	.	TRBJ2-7	TGTGCCAGCAGTATGGGGGCAGTTGAACAGTACTTC	CASSMGAVEQYF
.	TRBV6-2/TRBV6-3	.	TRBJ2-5	TGTGCCAGCAGTTACGGGGCGACCCAGTACTTC	CASSYGATQYF
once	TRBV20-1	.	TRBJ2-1	TGCAGTGCTAGTGGTGTGGACAGCCGCTCCTACAATGAGCAGTTCTTC	CSASGVDSRSYNEQFF
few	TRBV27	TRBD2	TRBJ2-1	TGTGCCAGCCTTAGGGTTGGAGGAGCGGGGGCCGAGCAGTTCTTC	CASLRVGGAGAEQFF
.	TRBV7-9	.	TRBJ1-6	TGTGCCAGCAGCCCCCAGGGTCAGGCGTATAATTCACCCCTCCACTTT	CASSPQGQAYNSPLHF
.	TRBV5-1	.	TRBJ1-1	TGCGCCAGCAGCACGCCGGACAGGAACACTGAAGCTTTCTTT	CASSTPDRNTEAFF
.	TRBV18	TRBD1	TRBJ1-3	TGTGCCAGCTCACCACAGACAGGGGGCGCGCGGAACACCATATATTTT	CASSPQTGGARNTIYF
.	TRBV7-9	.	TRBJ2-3	TGTGCCAGCAGCTTAGTAGGGACTGAGACGCAGTATTTT	CASSLVGTETQYF
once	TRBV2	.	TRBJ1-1	TGTGCCAGCAGCCTTACCCAAGGGGGGAACACTGAAGCTTTCTTT	CASSLTQGGNTEAFF
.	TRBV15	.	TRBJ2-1	TGTGCCACCAGCAGAGATAAGCTTAATGAGCAGTTCTTC	CATSRDKLNEQFF
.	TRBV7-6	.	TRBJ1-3	TGTGCCAGCAGCTTCCTCAGGGCTTCTGGAAACACCATATATTTT	CASSFLRASGNTIYF
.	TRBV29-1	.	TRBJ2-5	TGCAGCGTACTACGGACTGCCAAAGAGACCCAGTACTTC	CSVLRTAKETQYF
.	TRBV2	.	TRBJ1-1	TGTGCCAGCAGTTCGGACAGCTATACGAACACTGAAGCTTTCTTT	CASSSDSYTNTEAFF
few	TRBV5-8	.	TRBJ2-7	TGTGCCAGCAGCTTGGTTCGGGGGAGGCCATACGAGCAGTACTTC	CASSLVRGRPYEQYF
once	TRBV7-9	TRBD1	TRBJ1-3	TGTGCCAGCAGCTTTTTTGGACAGGCCTTCGGCCGTGGAAACACCATATATTTT	CASSFFGQAFGRGNTIYF
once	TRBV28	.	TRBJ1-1	TGTGCCAGCAGTTCTTGGGGCTTGAACACTGAAGCTTTCTTT	CASSSWGLNTEAFF
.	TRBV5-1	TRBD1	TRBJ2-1	TGCGCCAGCAGCACCGATTACAGGGGAAGGTCTTACAATGAGCAGTTCTTC	CASSTDYRGRSYNEQFF
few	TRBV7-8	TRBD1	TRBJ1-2	TGTGCCAGCAGATTTACAGGGGGCGAGAGTGATGGCTACACCTTC	CASRFTGGESDGYTF
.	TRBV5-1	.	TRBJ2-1	TGCGCCAGCAGGTCACAGCTTCTCTGGGATGAGCAGTTCTTC	CASRSQLLWDEQFF
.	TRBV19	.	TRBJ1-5	TGTGCCAGTACTTCCCTCGTCGGGAGCAATCAGCCCCAGCATTTT	CASTSLVGSNQPQHF
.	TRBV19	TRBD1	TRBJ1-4	TGTGCCAGTAGTGTCCGGGACAGGGAAAAACTGTTTTTT	CASSVRDREKLFF
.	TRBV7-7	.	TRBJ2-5	TGTGCTAGCAGCTCAGGCGGGGACCAAGAGACCCAGTACTTC	CASSSGGDQETQYF
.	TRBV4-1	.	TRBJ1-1	TGCGCCAGCAGCCAAGGAGGGAACATTGAAGCTTTCTTT	CASSQGGNIEAFF
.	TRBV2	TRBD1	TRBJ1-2	TGTGCCAGCAGTCGAATCCGGGACAGGGGCCGGTCTCCCTATGGCTACACCTTC	CASSRIRDRGRSPYGYTF
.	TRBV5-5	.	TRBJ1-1	TGTGCCAGCAGCACAGACAGCGGGGCAGAAGCTTTCTTT	CASSTDSGAEAFF
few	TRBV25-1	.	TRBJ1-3	TGTGCCAGCGCCCTAGGGGGACAAGGAAACACCATATATTTT	CASALGGQGNTIYF
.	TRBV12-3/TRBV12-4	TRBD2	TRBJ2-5	TGTGCCAGCAGTAGCCGGGGGGAAGAGACCCAGTACTTC	CASSSRGEETQYF
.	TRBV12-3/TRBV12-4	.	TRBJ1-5	TGTGCCAGCAGCCTATCCGGCCGGACAAGGAGGCATTTT	CASSLSGRTRRHF
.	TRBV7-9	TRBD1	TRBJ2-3	TGTGCCAGCAGCTTAACTCAGGGGGCAGATACGCAGTATTTT	CASSLTQGADTQYF
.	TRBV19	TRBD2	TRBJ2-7	TGTGCCAGTTCGACTAGCGGGGGGTTTTCCTACGAGCAGTACTTC	CASSTSGGFSYEQYF
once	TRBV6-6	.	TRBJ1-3	TGTGCCAGCAGCCAAGGAAACACCATATATTTT	CASSQGNTIYF
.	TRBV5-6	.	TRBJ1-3	TGTGCCAGCAGCTTGGCCACAGGGCGGGCTGGAAACACCATATATTTT	CASSLATGRAGNTIYF
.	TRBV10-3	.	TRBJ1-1	TGTGCCATCACGGGGGGATCGGACACTGAAGCTTTCTTT	CAITGGSDTEAFF
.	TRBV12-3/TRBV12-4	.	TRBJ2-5	TGTGCCAGCAGTCTTACCCGGGAGACCCAGTACTTC	CASSLTRETQYF
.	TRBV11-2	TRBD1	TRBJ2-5	TGTGCCAGCAGCCTGTCCGGGACAGGGGCCCCAGAGACCCAGTACTTC	CASSLSGTGAPETQYF
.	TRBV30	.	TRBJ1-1	TGTGCCTGGAGCAGGGGTGGTGGGATGAACACTGAAGCTTTCTTT	CAWSRGGGMNTEAFF
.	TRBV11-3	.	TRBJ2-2	TGTGCCAGCAGCCGACTTGTAACCGGGGAGCTGTTTTTT	CASSRLVTGELFF
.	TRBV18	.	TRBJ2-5	TGTGCCAGCTCACCAGCGCAAACGGAGACCCAGTACTTC	CASSPAQTETQYF
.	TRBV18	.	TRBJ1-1	TGTGCCAGCTCACCGGTATCGGGACAGAACACTGAAGCTTTCTTT	CASSPVSGQNTEAFF
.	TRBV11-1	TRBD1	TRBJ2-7	TGTGCCAGCAGCGCTGGACAGGGGGCCTACGAGCAGTACTTC	CASSAGQGAYEQYF
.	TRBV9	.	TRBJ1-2	.	CASSVAPGALTF
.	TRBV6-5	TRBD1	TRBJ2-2	TGTGCCAGCAGTTTAGAGACAGGGCACCGAACGGGGGAGCTGTTTTTT	CASSLETGHRTGELFF
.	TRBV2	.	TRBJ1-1	TGTGCCAGCGGTTTAGGAGTAAACACTGAAGCTTTCTTT	CASGLGVNTEAFF
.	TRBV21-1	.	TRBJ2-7	TGTGCCAGCAGCAAAGCTAGTCGGTCTTCCTACGAGCAGTACTTC	CASSKASRSSYEQYF
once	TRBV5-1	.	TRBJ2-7	TGCGCCAGCAGATACAGGGACGAGCAGTACTTC	CASRYRDEQYF
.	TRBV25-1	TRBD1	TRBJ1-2	TGTGCCAGCAGATCTAAGGCCGGGACAGGAGGGTATGGCTACACCTTC	CASRSKAGTGGYGYTF
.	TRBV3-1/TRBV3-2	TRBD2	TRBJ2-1	TGTGCCAGCAGCCAACGGGTAGCGGGGAATGAGCAGTTCTTC	CASSQRVAGNEQFF
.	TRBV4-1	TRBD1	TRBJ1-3	TGCGCCAGCAGCCAAGGCGGGCACAGGGGGACCGGAAACACCATATATTTT	CASSQGGHRGTGNTIYF
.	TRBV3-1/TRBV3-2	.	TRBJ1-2	TGTGCCAGCAGCCGACGCGGGGATCGCGGCTACACCTTC	CASSRRGDRGYTF